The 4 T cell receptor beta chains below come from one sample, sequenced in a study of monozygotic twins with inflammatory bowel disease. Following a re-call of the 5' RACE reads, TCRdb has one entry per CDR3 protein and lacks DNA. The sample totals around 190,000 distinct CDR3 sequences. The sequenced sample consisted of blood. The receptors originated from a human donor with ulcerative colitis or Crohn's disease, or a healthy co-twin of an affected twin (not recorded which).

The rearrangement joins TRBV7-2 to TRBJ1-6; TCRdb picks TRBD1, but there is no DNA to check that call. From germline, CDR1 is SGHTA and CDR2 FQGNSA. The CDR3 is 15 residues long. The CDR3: CASSLWQGLDSPLHF.

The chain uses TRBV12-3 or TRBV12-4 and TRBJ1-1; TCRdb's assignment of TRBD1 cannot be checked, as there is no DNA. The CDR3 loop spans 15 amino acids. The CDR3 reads CASSLEGGQGRQAFF.

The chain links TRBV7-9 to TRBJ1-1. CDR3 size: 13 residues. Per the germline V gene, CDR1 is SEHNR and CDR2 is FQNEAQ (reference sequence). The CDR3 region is CASSISSSTGAFF. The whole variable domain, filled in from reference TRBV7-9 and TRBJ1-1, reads DTGVSQNPRHKITKRGQNVTFRCDPISEHNRLYWYRQTLGQGPEFLTYFQNEAQLEKSRLLSDRFSAERPKGSFSTLEIQRTEQGDSAMYLCASSISSSTGAFFGQGTRLTVV.

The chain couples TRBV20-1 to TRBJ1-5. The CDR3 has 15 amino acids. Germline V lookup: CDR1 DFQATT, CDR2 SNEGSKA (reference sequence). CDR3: CSASRSSYSNQPQHF.